This record concerns one TCR beta chain sequence. An end of the junction does not agree with germline; a read error may underlie this. The sample belongs to a study of blood T cell repertoires in COVID-19. Germline V gene sequence: CDR1 MGHRA, CDR2 YSYEKL. The CDR3 loop spans 14 amino acids. The table came from immunoSEQ multiplex PCR; TCRdb's copy has only in-frame clones and leaves some out. Here the sample spans a few hundred thousand clones, 85% to 90% being singletons. Sequencing was performed on peripheral blood. The chain employs TRBV4-1 and TRBJ2-3, with 14 bases identical to TRBD2. The receptor's source is a human donor in a cohort sampled during active COVID-19. The DNA of the CDR3 is TGCGCCAGCAGCCACCTAGGACTAGCGGGGGGCCAGGATTTT. Amino acid sequence: CASSHLGLAGGQDF.